This TCR beta chain was recorded in a study of blood T cells in healthy people across ages. The CDR3 has 16 residues. Germline V CDR1 and CDR2: SGHTA, FQGNSA. Combining a sample-barcoded 5' primer with a J-beta primer mix, a second PCR ran for roughly 7 to 12 cycles. Each TCR beta cDNA got a 12-nucleotide random molecular identifier. TCRdb re-derived calls from the 5' RACE reads in MiXCR, one entry per CDR3 protein. The repertoire holds hundreds of thousands of distinct CDR3 sequences, with around 25% as singletons. Study observations and caveats: Both naive CD4+ cell counts and diversity were greater in long-lived donors than in aged donors.

Points on this clonotype: Its cognate antigen is unknown.

The data also belong to a second study, concerning T cells of mothers and their children.

The sequence was obtained from a boy aged 10-17 years in good health. Sequences were obtained from blood. The chain couples TRBV7-2 to TRBJ2-5; the D gene is possibly TRBD2 (6 bases). The end of the DNA fits TRBJ2-7 better, so the J call may be wrong. In DNA form, the CDR3 reads TGTGCCAGCAGCTCTTCGAGGGTTTTAGCGGCCCACGAGCAGTACTTC. Its translation is CASSSSRVLAAHEQYF.